Each of the 15 T cell receptor beta chains below was sequenced from the same sample in a study of PD-1 blockade in classical Hodgkin lymphoma. The time point denotes: cycle 4 day 1 (C4D1), after about 6 weeks of nivolumab. In every patient, relapse followed autologous stem cell transplantation, while exposure to brentuximab vedotin differed. Repertoires were generated with immunoSEQ multiplex PCR, while TCRdb's copy carries only in-frame clones and drops some. The data show approximately 30,000 clones, with about four fifths seen just once and about 17% held by the top ten. This specimen consisted of peripheral blood mononuclear cells (PBMCs), obtained before the fourth cycle of nivolumab. These receptors came from a human donor with classical Hodgkin lymphoma.

This sequence joins TRBV6-1 and TRBJ1-4; no clear D. Germline V gene data show CDR1 as MNHNS and CDR2 as SASEGT. Trimming took off 6 bases at V and 8 bases at J, with 16 bases between the two ends. There are 14 residues in the CDR3. The CDR3 coding sequence is TGTGCCAGCAGATCTCAAGCTGGCCGAGAAAAACTGTTTTTT. It is translated as CASRSQAGREKLFF.

This clone has just a few counts. The chain's CDR3 is CASSEGPTGGVLGTQHF. DNA for the CDR3: TGTGCCAGCAGTGAAGGCCCTACAGGGGGCGTTCTCGGGACCCAGCATTTT. The rearrangement links TRBV6-1 to TRBJ1-5, with 9 bases fitting TRBD1. Germline-derived CDR1 and CDR2 are MNHNS and SASEGT. CDR3 length: 17 amino acids. The V and J ends lost 1 base and 11 bases, in that order; junction bases with no gene match: 15.

The V and J genes are TRBV2 and TRBJ1-1; the D gene is possibly TRBD1 (6 bases). The CDR3 has 15 amino acids. Germline CDR1 reads SNHLY; CDR2 reads FYNNEI. The ends were cut back, 5 bases at V and 0 bases at J, with 13 bases in the middle. The chain's CDR3 is CASSKQGGLNTEAFF. The CDR3, as DNA: TGTGCCAGCAGTAAACAGGGTGGGCTGAACACTGAAGCTTTCTTT.

CDR3 sequence (DNA): TGTGCCAGTAGTATAATGCCGGGGGACACTGAAGCTTTCTTT. Amino acid sequence: CASSIMPGDTEAFF. The genes are TRBV19 and TRBJ1-1; D is perhaps TRBD1 (5 bases). Trimming removed 2 bases from V and 3 bases from J, with 10 bases in between. The CDR3 extends over 14 amino acids. Germline V gene sequence: CDR1 LNHDA, CDR2 SQIVND (reference sequence).

A few counts support this clone. The chain has TRBV11-2 and TRBJ1-4; no firm D call. The germline gives CDR1 SGHAT, CDR2 FQNNGV. The CDR3 runs 13 residues. Trimming took 5 bases from V and 3 from J, leaving 7 bases between them. CDR3 residues: CASSRGPNEKLFF. The CDR3 DNA sequence: TGTGCCAGCAGCCGCGGGCCTAATGAAAAACTGTTTTTT. The full variable domain, rest sourced from reference TRBV11-2 and TRBJ1-4, is EAGVAQSPRYKIIEKRQSVAFWCNPISGHATLYWYQQILGQGPKLLIQFQNNGVVDDSQLPKDRFSAERLKGVDSTLKIQPAKLEDSAVYLCASSRGPNEKLFFGSGTQLSVL.

The chain is built from TRBV29-1 and TRBJ2-1, with D perhaps being TRBD1 or TRBD2 (5 bases each). V was shortened by 5 bases and J by 9 bases, with 14 bases between the two germline ends. The V gene's germline CDR1 is SQVTM and CDR2 ANQGSEA. The CDR3 length is 12 residues. This CDR3 is CSVKRLGTEQFF. DNA of the CDR3: TGCAGCGTTAAACGTCTAGGGACTGAGCAGTTCTTC.

The chain is built from TRBV6-1 and TRBJ2-5; 11 nucleotides agree with TRBD2. Trimming removed 8 bases from V and 4 bases from J; junction bases left unmatched: 3. This CDR3 is built from 13 residues. CDR1 MNHNS and CDR2 SASEGT come from the germline V gene. This chain's CDR3 is CASCSGRGETQYF. The CDR3 nucleotides are TGTGCCAGCTGTAGCGGGAGGGGAGAGACCCAGTACTTC.

The chain's CDR3 is CAISPGVSNEQFF. The CDR3 DNA reads TGTGCCATCAGTCCCGGGGTTAGCAATGAGCAGTTCTTC. The chain employs TRBV10-3 and TRBJ2-1, with D possibly being TRBD2 (5 bases). Trimming removed 5 bases at V and 6 bases at J, with 11 bases between. Germline V gene data show CDR1 as ENHRY and CDR2 as SYGVKD. This CDR3 has 13 amino acids.

The chain uses TRBV9 and TRBJ1-2; D not certain. The V end was cut by 10 bases, the J end by 8 bases, with 18 bases between. The CDR3 covers 12 residues. Germline-derived CDR1 and CDR2 are SGDLS and YYNGEE. The CDR3 DNA follows: TGTGCCCGCCCCAAATTTTTGGAAGGCTACACCTTC. Encoded protein: CARPKFLEGYTF.

The V call is TRBV5-6, the J call TRBJ2-3; D may be TRBD1 or TRBD2 (5 bases each). Trimming pared 2 bases from V and 2 bases from J, leaving 12 bases between. The CDR3 sequence is 15 residues long. Germline loops: CDR1 SGHDT, CDR2 YYEEEE. CDR3 amino acids: CASSFEGSITDTQYF. The CDR3 coding sequence is TGTGCCAGCAGCTTCGAGGGGTCAATCACAGATACGCAGTATTTT.

The CDR3 reads CASSEGWSREAFF. The CDR3 DNA reads TGTGCCAGCAGTGAGGGGTGGAGTCGTGAAGCTTTCTTT. The chain links TRBV2 to TRBJ1-1; D uncertain. The CDR3 sequence is 13 residues long. V dropped 3 bases and J dropped 7 bases, with 12 bases sitting between them. Germline loops: CDR1 SNHLY, CDR2 FYNNEI. The variable domain in full, completed from reference TRBV2 and TRBJ1-1, reads EPEVTQTPSHQVTQMGQEVILRCVPISNHLYFYWYRQILGQKVEFLVSFYNNEISEKSEIFDDQFSVERPDGSNFTLKIRSTKLEDSAMYFCASSEGWSREAFFGQGTRLTVV.

The V gene is TRBV20-1, the J gene TRBJ2-7; no definite D call. The CDR3 extends over 11 amino acids. V dropped 3 bases and J dropped 4 bases, with 7 bases sitting between them. Germline V gene data show CDR1 as DFQATT and CDR2 as SNEGSKA (reference sequence). DNA of the CDR3: TGCAGTGCTAGTCCCGCATACGAGCAGTACTTC. Amino acid sequence: CSASPAYEQYF.

The genes are TRBV7-2 and TRBJ2-7; a possible D gene is TRBD2 (5 bases). Germline V lookup: CDR1 SGHTA, CDR2 FQGNSA. V was shortened by 1 base and J by 5 bases, with 12 bases between the two germline ends. The CDR3 has 14 amino acids. CDR3 residues: CASSLDGGSHEQYF. The CDR3 DNA sequence: TGTGCCAGCAGCTTAGATGGCGGGTCCCACGAGCAGTACTTC.

V gene TRBV10-3 combines with J gene TRBJ2-3; maybe TRBD1 (5 bases). This CDR3 region has 15 residues. Trimming stripped 3 bases from V and 1 base from J, with 11 bases between. Germline lookup yields CDR1 ENHRY and CDR2 SYGVKD. The CDR3 nucleotides are TGTGCCATCAGTGACCCAGGGAACGGCACAGATACGCAGTATTTT. Protein: CAISDPGNGTDTQYF.

The chain joins TRBV5-5 to TRBJ2-7; D uncertain. Deletions cut 1 base from V and 3 bases from J, with 17 bases between. CDR3 length equals 16 residues. Germline assignment: CDR1 SGHKS and CDR2 YYEKEE (reference sequence). The DNA of the CDR3 is TGTGCCAGCAGCTTGCAGGCGGAGCCGAGATACTACGAGCAGTACTTC. It encodes CASSLQAEPRYYEQYF.